This TCR beta chain was sequenced for a study of beta chain features in type 1 diabetes. Study-wide background: Cell yields, gender and age were similar in healthy donors and patients.

A word on this clone: Its matching antigen is unknown.

General study findings and limits: Compared with healthy donors, patients appeared to share more similar naive, central memory and regulatory TCRB repertoires. A PCR bias possibly favoring shorter templates would apply equally to patients and controls.

Expressed TCRB transcripts were sequenced because the isolated RNA had all been reverse transcribed beforehand. Approximately 3.5 million reads per sample were averaged for naive, central memory and regulatory samples. The repertoire was sequenced with immunoSEQ multiplex PCR; TCRdb's copy has only in-frame clones and lacks some. The sample includes fewer than 150,000 clones, less than 8.5% seen only once; the top ten take 1.4%. The CDR3 is made up of 15 amino acids. V lost 6 bases and J lost 4; bases outside the gene matches: 8. Germline V gene lookup returns CDR1 KGHSH and CDR2 LQKENI. Sequencing was performed on central memory CD4+ T cells from blood. This TCR came from a young woman in good health. The chain carries TRBV18 and TRBJ2-1; the match to TRBD1 covers 8 bases. The CDR3 protein is CASSPRQGSYNEQFF. The DNA of the CDR3 is TGTGCCAGCTCCCCTCGACAGGGGAGTTACAATGAGCAGTTCTTC.